The 23 T cell receptor beta chains presented below share a single source sample, sequenced in a study of human T cells and chemical hapten exposure. TCRdb called the RACE reads again in MiXCR, with one record for every CDR3 protein. The sample lists 250,000 or so distinct CDR3 sequences; roughly 7.4% were seen once. Stated time point: pre-sensitization, week 0. Treatment defined: therapeutic diphenylcyclopropenone sensitization with weekly scalp DPC. Sequenced material: whole blood, taken in connection with sensitization to the hapten diphenylcyclopropenone (DPC). The receptors originated from a man aged 18 to 29 with alopecia areata. Some clones in this sample may be carry-over from other donors' samples.

This clonotype was counted at least ten times. The V and J genes are TRBV28 and TRBJ2-3, with a tentative D call TRBD1 (5 bases). There are 13 residues in the CDR3. CDR1 and CDR2 (germline): MDHEN, SYDVKM. V was clipped by 4 bases and J by 8 bases, with 13 bases between them. Written as DNA, the CDR3 is TGTGCCAGCAGTTATGGGGCCGGTGGTACGCAGTATTTT. Translated: CASSYGAGGTQYF.

The chain is built from TRBV5-1 and TRBJ2-2; TRBD1 agrees at 7 bases. This CDR3 is built from 16 residues. J gave up 3 bases and V 4 bases, and 9 bases lay outside the gene matches. CDR1 is SGHRS and CDR2 is YFSETQ in the germline V gene. CDR3 protein: CASSDRVEFDTGELFF. The CDR3 bases are TGCGCCAGCAGCGACAGGGTAGAGTTTGACACCGGGGAGCTGTTTTTT.

This clonotype came up many times. V usage is TRBV3-1 and J usage is TRBJ2-3; 9 bases agree with TRBD2. Germline V gene sequence: CDR1 LGHDT, CDR2 YNNKEL (reference sequence). V shed 1 base and J 0 bases; nucleotides not matched to a gene: 2. The CDR3 loop spans 16 amino acids. The CDR3, as DNA: TGTGCCAGCAGCCAAGGCCTAGCGGGGAGCACAGATACGCAGTATTTT. Protein: CASSQGLAGSTDTQYF.

The rearrangement joins TRBV20-1 to TRBJ1-5; unclear D gene. The CDR3 contains 14 residues. Trimming took off 0 bases at V and 0 bases at J, with 6 bases between the two ends. Germline V lookup: CDR1 DFQATT, CDR2 SNEGSKA (reference sequence). CDR3 nucleotide sequence: TGCAGTGCTAGAGATCCTGATAGCAATCAGCCCCAGCATTTT. Translated: CSARDPDSNQPQHF.

The sample holds many counts of this clonotype. V is TRBV14 and J is TRBJ2-7, with TRBD1 as a possible D gene (6 bases). CDR3 length: 12 residues. V was clipped by 1 base and J by 6 bases, with 7 bases between them. Germline V CDR1 and CDR2: SGHDN, FVKESK. The CDR3 region is CASSQGTVEQYF. The CDR3 DNA reads TGTGCCAGCAGCCAAGGGACAGTCGAGCAGTACTTC.

The chain carries TRBV7-2 and TRBJ1-6; D is unclear. Germline CDR1 reads SGHTA; CDR2 reads FQGNSA. This CDR3 comprises 12 residues. Trimming left V 2 bases short and J 9 bases short, with 5 bases between. CDR3 sequence: CASSLSISPLHF. DNA for the CDR3: TGTGCCAGCAGCTTATCCATTTCACCCCTCCACTTT.

The chain carries TRBV29-1 and TRBJ2-1; D not certain. Trimming stripped 7 bases from V and 9 bases from J, with 16 bases between. There are 12 residues in the CDR3. From germline, CDR1 is SQVTM and CDR2 ANQGSEA. In DNA form, the CDR3 reads TGCAGCGCCCGATTCGGATCGGGTGAGCAGTTCTTC. Translated, it gives CSARFGSGEQFF.

This chain connects TRBV18 to TRBJ2-5; D is ambiguous. Germline-derived CDR1 and CDR2 are KGHSH and LQKENI. CDR3 size: 10 residues. Trimming shortened V by 5 bases and J by 4 bases, and 2 bases separated the two germline ends. The CDR3 protein is CASSRETQYF. The CDR3 DNA reads as TGTGCCAGCTCAAGAGAGACCCAGTACTTC.

V is TRBV19 and J is TRBJ1-5; 9 nucleotides agree with TRBD1. The CDR3 length is 15 residues. Germline V gives CDR1 LNHDA, CDR2 SQIVND (reference sequence). V shed 7 bases and J 1 base; nucleotides not matched to a gene: 5. CDR3: CASTRDRESNQPQHF. As DNA, the CDR3 is TGTGCCAGTACCCGGGACAGGGAGAGCAATCAGCCCCAGCATTTT.

This chain uses TRBV7-2 with TRBJ1-2; 7 positions match TRBD1. V lost 5 bases, J lost 2 bases, and 8 bases stayed unmatched. The CDR3 has 15 residues. Per germline, CDR1 SGHTA and CDR2 FQGNSA. DNA of the CDR3: TGTGCCAGCAGCGGACGAGGGGGCTCCAACTATGGCTACACCTTC. It translates to CASSGRGGSNYGYTF.

The rearrangement links TRBV6-5 to TRBJ1-2, with D possibly being TRBD1 (5 bases). Trimming pared 6 bases from V and 4 bases from J, leaving 21 bases between. The CDR3 runs 16 residues. Germline V gives CDR1 MNHEY, CDR2 SVGAGI. The CDR3 loop reads CASSSSTSRDFYGYTF. In nucleotides, the CDR3 is TGTGCCAGCAGCTCATCTACGTCGCGGGACTTCTATGGCTACACCTTC.

This clonotype is a singleton in its sample. This sequence joins TRBV29-1 and TRBJ2-1; unclear D gene. The CDR3 extends over 12 amino acids. V lost 4 bases to trimming and J lost 9 bases, with 13 bases between them. CDR1 is SQVTM, CDR2 ANQGSEA, per germline. The CDR3 sequence: CSVVTAQFEQFF. CDR3 nucleotide sequence: TGCAGCGTTGTTACTGCCCAATTTGAGCAGTTCTTC.

The chain joins TRBV20-1 to TRBJ1-1, with D tentatively TRBD1 (5 bases). The V gene lost 0 bases and the J gene lost 7 bases, with 18 bases spanning the gap. Germline CDR1 is DFQATT and CDR2 is SNEGSKA (reference sequence). The CDR3 runs to 15 residues. The CDR3 DNA is TGCAGTGCTAGAGATGATGCGGGGGACGATTATGAAGCTTTCTTT. This translates into CSARDDAGDDYEAFF.

The chain joins TRBV10-3 to TRBJ2-1; weak D call: TRBD2 (5 bases). The CDR3 has 16 residues. In germline, CDR1 is ENHRY, CDR2 SYGVKD. The V end was cut by 4 bases, the J end by 5 bases, with 18 bases between. CDR3 region: CAISVNQRGSHNEQFF. For the CDR3, the DNA is TGTGCCATCAGTGTAAACCAAAGAGGGAGCCACAATGAGCAGTTCTTC.

V gene TRBV29-1 combines with J gene TRBJ2-4; D is perhaps TRBD1 (5 bases). The germline gives CDR1 SQVTM, CDR2 ANQGSEA. This CDR3 has 14 residues. The ends were cut back, 6 bases at V and 0 bases at J, with 12 bases in the middle. CDR3 nucleotides: TGCAGCGTAAGGGGAAGGTTAGCCAAAAACATTCAGTACTTC. Amino acids: CSVRGRLAKNIQYF.

This clonotype was detected a few times. The J gene is TRBJ2-3, the V gene TRBV5-1; D gene uncertain. Germline V gives CDR1 SGHRS, CDR2 YFSETQ. This CDR3 is built from 13 residues. The V gene lost 0 bases and the J gene lost 6 bases, with 8 bases spanning the gap. The CDR3 loop is CASSLDRSDTQYF. In DNA form, the CDR3 reads TGCGCCAGCAGCTTGGATAGGTCGGATACGCAGTATTTT.

This clonotype has just a few counts. The gene calls are TRBV18 and TRBJ1-1; 7 bases line up with TRBD1. CDR3 length: 13 amino acids. The germline V gene encodes CDR1 KGHSH and CDR2 LQKENI. J gave up 11 bases and V 0 bases, and 6 bases lay outside the gene matches. The CDR3 nucleotides are TGTGCCAGCTCACCACCATCCAGGGGGTCGGCTTTCTTT. Protein sequence: CASSPPSRGSAFF. The whole variable domain, filled in from reference TRBV18 and TRBJ1-1, reads NAGVMQNPRHLVRRRGQEARLRCSPMKGHSHVYWYRQLPEEGLKFMVYLQKENIIDESGMPKERFSAEFPKEGPSILRIQQVVRGDSAAYFCASSPPSRGSAFFGQGTRLTVV.

The rearrangement uses TRBV3-1 and TRBJ2-3; D might be TRBD2 (6 bases). Trimming shortened V by 1 base and J by 5 bases, and 16 bases separated the two germline ends. In germline, CDR1 is LGHDT, CDR2 YNNKEL (reference sequence). The CDR3 has 16 amino acids. The CDR3 nucleotides are TGTGCCAGCAGCCAAGGCCAGGGAAGGGAGGTAGATACGCAGTATTTT. It specifies CASSQGQGREVDTQYF.

This clonotype came up many times. The CDR3 reads CASSSRTGEAFF. Here the CDR3 DNA reads TGTGCCAGCAGTAGTCGGACAGGGGAAGCTTTCTTT. The chain employs TRBV6-5 and TRBJ1-1, with TRBD1 matching over 8 bases. Germline assignment: CDR1 MNHEY and CDR2 SVGAGI. The V and J ends lost 5 bases and 8 bases, in that order; junction bases with no gene match: 4. The CDR3 is made up of 12 amino acids.

The chain couples TRBV11-2 to TRBJ2-1; 8 bases line up with TRBD2. The J segment lost 4 bases and the V segment lost 0 bases, leaving 11 bases of the junction unmatched. Germline CDR1 and CDR2: SGHAT and FQNNGV. The CDR3 loop spans 18 amino acids. CDR3 sequence (DNA): TGTGCCAGCAGCTTAGACCTGAGCGGGGGAACCCGATACAATGAGCAGTTCTTC. It specifies CASSLDLSGGTRYNEQFF.

This clonotype was counted between two and nine times. The chain employs TRBV4-3 and TRBJ2-7, with a possible D match to TRBD1 (6 bases). This CDR3 has 13 amino acids. Germline V lookup: CDR1 LGHNA, CDR2 YSLEER. V lost 0 bases, J lost 4 bases, and 7 bases lay in between. The CDR3 is CASSQEQGYEQYF. The CDR3 DNA is TGCGCCAGCAGCCAAGAACAGGGTTACGAGCAGTACTTC.

This clonotype occurred a few times. This rearrangement joins TRBV6-2 or TRBV6-3 to TRBJ2-1, with 9 bases aligning to TRBD2. The CDR3 has 16 amino acids. Per germline, CDR1 MNHEY and CDR2 SVGEGT. Trimming took 7 bases from V and 9 from J; bases not matched to a gene: 16. This CDR3 reads CASMGGPAGGLSEQFF. The CDR3 bases are TGTGCCAGCATGGGAGGCCCGGCGGGGGGGCTGAGTGAGCAGTTCTTC.

This clonotype was detected a few times. This chain joins TRBV6-6 and TRBJ1-1; no definite D call. The CDR3 has 15 residues. Trimming cost V 7 bases and J 0 bases, with 15 bases left between them. Germline V gene lookup returns CDR1 MNHNY and CDR2 SVGAGI (reference sequence). CDR3 region: CASIFGGTLNTEAFF. In nucleotides, the CDR3 is TGTGCCAGCATCTTCGGAGGCACTTTGAACACTGAAGCTTTCTTT.